This TCR beta chain was retrieved from a study of shared clonotypes between healthy human individuals. Study-level findings and limits: The small donor group covered limited genetic and exposure diversity. Some clonotypes were shared by all four sorted-subset donors, while others were not shared. The non-shared ones had lower generation probabilities than the shared ones. Clonotype sharing among donors was expected to depend on sequencing depth.

Here immunoSEQ multiplex PCR was the method, and the copy in TCRdb shows in-frame clones only, minus some. The profile covers approximately 810,000 clones, with roughly 92% appearing a single time and 20% to 30% taken by the ten largest. Germline assignment: CDR1 ENHRY and CDR2 SYGVKD. The CDR3 is made up of 14 amino acids. Trimming cost V 2 bases and J 6 bases; bases outside gene matches: 6. Details on this clone: Its antigen remains unidentified.

Positively selected for CCR7, the CD45RO-negative cells used as naive CD8 cells excluded terminally differentiated effector memory CD45RA+ cells. Recent vaccinations or acute infections were absent in the healthy HIV-negative adult donors. The sequence derives from a man aged 30-40 years in good health. The sequencing sample was made of naive CD8+ T cells sorted from blood. The V gene is TRBV10-3, the J gene TRBJ2-7, with TRBD1 identical over 8 bases. The CDR3 DNA sequence: TGTGCCATCAGTGAGGGACAGGGTGTTGTCGAGCAGTACTTC. It specifies CAISEGQGVVEQYF.